This T cell receptor beta chain stems from a study of shared clonotypes between healthy human individuals. Sequencing was performed with immunoSEQ multiplex PCR; in TCRdb, only in-frame clones are kept and a portion is missing. Of roughly 200,000 clones in the sample, about 66% are singletons; the top ten hold 8.5% to 12%. CDR1 is MDHEN, CDR2 SYDVKM, per germline. The CDR3 contains 16 residues. V lost 3 bases to trimming and J lost 5 bases, with 17 bases between them. This chain connects TRBV28 to TRBJ1-5, with D uncertain. The sequencing input was memory CD4+ T cells sorted from blood. Subset of the sample: CD45RA-negative fraction. The sequence was collected from a young man in good health. The CDR3 loop reads CASSFLKADGDQPQHF. CDR3 nucleotide sequence: TGTGCCAGCAGTTTCCTGAAGGCAGACGGGGATCAGCCCCAGCATTTT.